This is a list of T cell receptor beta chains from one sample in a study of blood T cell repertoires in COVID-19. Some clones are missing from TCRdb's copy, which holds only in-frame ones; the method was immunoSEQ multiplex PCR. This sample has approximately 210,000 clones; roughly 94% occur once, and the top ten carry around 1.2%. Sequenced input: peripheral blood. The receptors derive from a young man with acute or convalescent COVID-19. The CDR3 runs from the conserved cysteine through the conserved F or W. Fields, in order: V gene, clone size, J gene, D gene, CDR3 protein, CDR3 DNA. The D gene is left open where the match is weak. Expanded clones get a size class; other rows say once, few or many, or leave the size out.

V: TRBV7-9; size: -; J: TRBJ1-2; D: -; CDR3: CASSPGQNNYGYTF; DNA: TGTGCCAGCAGCCCTGGACAGAATAACTATGGCTACACCTTC
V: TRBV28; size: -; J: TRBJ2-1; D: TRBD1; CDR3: CASSLAGQGTFNEQFF; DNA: TGTGCCAGCAGTTTAGCCGGACAGGGGACCTTCAATGAGCAGTTCTTC
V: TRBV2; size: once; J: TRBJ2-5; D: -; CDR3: CASRSPYQETQYF; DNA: TGTGCCAGCAGGAGTCCCTACCAAGAGACCCAGTACTTC
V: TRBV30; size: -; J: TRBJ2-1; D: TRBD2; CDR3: CAWSVLPSGRYNEQFF; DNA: TGTGCCTGGAGTGTACTCCCTAGCGGGAGATACAATGAGCAGTTCTTC
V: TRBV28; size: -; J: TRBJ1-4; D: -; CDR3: CASRMAVALATNEKLFF; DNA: TGTGCCAGCAGAATGGCCGTAGCACTTGCAACTAATGAAAAACTGTTTTTT
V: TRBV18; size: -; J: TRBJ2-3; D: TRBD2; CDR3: CASHTSGSQRDTQYF; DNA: TGTGCCAGCCATACTAGCGGGAGTCAAAGAGATACGCAGTATTTT
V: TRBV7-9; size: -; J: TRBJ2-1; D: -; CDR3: CASSFNFEQFF; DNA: TGTGCCAGCAGCTTCAATTTTGAGCAGTTCTTC
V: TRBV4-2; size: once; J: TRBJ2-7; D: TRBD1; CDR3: CASSQEGGQGYEQYF; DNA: TGTGCCAGCAGCCAAGAGGGGGGACAGGGTTACGAGCAGTACTTC
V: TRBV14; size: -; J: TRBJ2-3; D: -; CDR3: CASSPYRASTDTQYF; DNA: TGTGCCAGCAGCCCATACAGGGCTAGCACAGATACGCAGTATTTT
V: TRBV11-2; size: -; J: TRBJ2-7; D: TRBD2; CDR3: CASSSSGLALYEQYF; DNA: TGTGCCAGCAGCTCGTCTGGACTAGCGCTCTACGAGCAGTACTTC
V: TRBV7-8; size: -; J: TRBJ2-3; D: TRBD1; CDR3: CASSPGTDYTDTQYF; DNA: TGTGCCAGCAGCCCGGGGACAGATTACACAGATACGCAGTATTTT
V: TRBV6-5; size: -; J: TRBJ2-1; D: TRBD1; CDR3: CASSSDRGRPNEQFF; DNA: TGTGCCAGCAGTTCCGACAGGGGGCGACCCAATGAGCAGTTCTTC
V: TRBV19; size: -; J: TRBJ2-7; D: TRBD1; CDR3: CASRRQGAYEQYF; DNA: TGTGCCAGTAGGCGACAGGGGGCCTACGAGCAGTACTTC
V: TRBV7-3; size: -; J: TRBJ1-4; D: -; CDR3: CASSPIPDSQDLKKLFF; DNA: TGTGCCAGCAGCCCCATCCCGGACAGTCAGGATTTGAAAAAACTGTTTTTT
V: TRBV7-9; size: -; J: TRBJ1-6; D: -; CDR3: CASSSSMGTINSPLHF; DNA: TGTGCCAGCAGCTCATCGATGGGGACAATTAATTCACCCCTCCACTTT
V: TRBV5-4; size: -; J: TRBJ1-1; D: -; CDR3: CASSLGQALGEAFF; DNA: TGTGCCAGCAGCTTGGGACAGGCCCTGGGGGAAGCTTTCTTT
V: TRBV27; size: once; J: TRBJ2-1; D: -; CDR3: CASSTRVPFAHEQFF; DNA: TGTGCCAGCAGTACCCGGGTCCCCTTCGCTCATGAGCAGTTCTTC
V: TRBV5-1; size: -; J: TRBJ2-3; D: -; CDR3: CASSFKDSASTDTQYF; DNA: TGCGCCAGCAGCTTCAAGGACAGTGCTAGCACAGATACGCAGTATTTT
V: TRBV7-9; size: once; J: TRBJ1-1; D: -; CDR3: CASSLRRGMVVTEAFF; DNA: TGTGCCAGCAGCTTACGCCGGGGAATGGTCGTCACTGAAGCTTTCTTT
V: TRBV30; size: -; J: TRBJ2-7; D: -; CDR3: CAWSLGRPPGEQYF; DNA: TGTGCCTGGTCCCTCGGCAGGCCGCCCGGAGAGCAGTACTTC
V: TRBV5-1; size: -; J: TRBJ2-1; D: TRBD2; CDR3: CASIRAGDSNEQFF; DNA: TGCGCCAGCATCCGAGCGGGAGATAGCAATGAGCAGTTCTTC
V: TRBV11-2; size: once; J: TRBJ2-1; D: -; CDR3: CASSFSDLLSSYNEQFF; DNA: TGTGCCAGCAGCTTTTCGGACTTGCTTAGCTCCTACAATGAGCAGTTCTTC
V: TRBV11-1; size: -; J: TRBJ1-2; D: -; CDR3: CASSRADYGYTF; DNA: TGTGCCAGCAGCCGCGCCGACTATGGCTACACCTTC
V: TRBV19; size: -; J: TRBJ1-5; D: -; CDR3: CASSIQGGNQPQHF; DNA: TGTGCCAGTAGTATCCAGGGAGGTAATCAGCCCCAGCATTTT
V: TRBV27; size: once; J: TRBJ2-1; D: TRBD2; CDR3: CASSRTRNEQFF; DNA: TGTGCCAGCAGCCGGACTAGGAATGAGCAGTTCTTC
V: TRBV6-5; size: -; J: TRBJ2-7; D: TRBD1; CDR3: CASAEVGDRGDEQYF; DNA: TGTGCCAGCGCTGAGGTCGGGGACAGGGGTGACGAGCAGTACTTC
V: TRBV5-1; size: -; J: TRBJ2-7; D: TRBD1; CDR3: CASSPGTGSYEQYF; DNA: TGCGCCAGCAGCCCTGGGACAGGATCATACGAGCAGTACTTC
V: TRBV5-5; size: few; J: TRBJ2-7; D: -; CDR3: CASSLTETYEQYF; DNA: TGTGCCAGCAGCTTAACTGAGACCTACGAGCAGTACTTC
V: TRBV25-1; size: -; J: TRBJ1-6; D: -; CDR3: CASRSRGGYNSPLHF; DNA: TGTGCCAGCAGGTCTAGGGGGGGGTATAATTCACCCCTCCACTTT
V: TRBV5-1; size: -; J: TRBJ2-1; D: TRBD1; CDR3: CASSSTPGQAPFF; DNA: TGCGCCAGCAGCTCTACTCCGGGACAGGCCCCGTTCTTC
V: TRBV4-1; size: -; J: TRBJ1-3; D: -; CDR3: CASSQDGGTGNTIYF; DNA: TGCGCCAGCAGCCAAGATGGGGGGACTGGAAACACCATATATTTT
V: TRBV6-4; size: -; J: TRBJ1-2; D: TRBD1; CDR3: CASRASGTEGYTF; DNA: TGTGCCAGCAGGGCCTCCGGGACAGAGGGCTACACCTTC
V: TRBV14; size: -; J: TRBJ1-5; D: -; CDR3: CASSRIPGQPQHF; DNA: TGTGCCAGCAGCCGCATTCCCGGTCAGCCCCAGCATTTT
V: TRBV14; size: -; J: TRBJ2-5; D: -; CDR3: CASSAGLQETQYF; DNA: TGTGCCAGCAGCGCGGGACTCCAAGAGACCCAGTACTTC
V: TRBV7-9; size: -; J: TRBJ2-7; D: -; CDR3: CASSPSPSFSYEQYF; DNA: TGTGCCAGCAGCCCCTCCCCCTCTTTCTCCTACGAGCAGTACTTC
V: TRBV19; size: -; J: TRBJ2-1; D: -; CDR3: CASSIPMSSYNEQFF; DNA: TGTGCCAGTAGTATCCCTATGAGCTCCTACAATGAGCAGTTCTTC
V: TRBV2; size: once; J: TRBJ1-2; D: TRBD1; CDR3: CASRDRPGYTF; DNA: TGTGCCAGCAGGGACAGGCCAGGCTACACCTTC
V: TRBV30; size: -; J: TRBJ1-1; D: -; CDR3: CAWSSGGRTEAFF; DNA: TGTGCCTGGAGTTCCGGGGGAAGGACTGAAGCTTTCTTT